These 9 T cell receptor beta chains share one sample of origin, sequenced in a study of blood T cell repertoires in COVID-19. The data were produced by immunoSEQ multiplex PCR, yet TCRdb's version contains in-frame clones alone and is incomplete. The table has more than 150,000 clones, more than 60% seen once. The sample comprised peripheral blood. These receptors all stem from a man between 50 and 59 years old who had recovered from COVID-19.

The chain joins TRBV5-3 to TRBJ2-1; tentatively, D is TRBD1 (7 bases). TRBV5-3 is given ORF status, its function remaining uncertain. The CDR3 runs 14 residues. Trimming cost V 1 base and J 7 bases, with 12 bases left between them. CDR3 sequence (DNA): TGTGCCAGAAGCTTGACAGGGGAGGTAAATGAGCAGTTCTTC. It specifies CARSLTGEVNEQFF.

The chain joins TRBV11-2 to TRBJ2-7; maybe TRBD2 (6 bases). The CDR3 runs to 15 residues. Trimming pared 3 bases from V and 0 bases from J, leaving 12 bases between. Germline V gives CDR1 SGHAT, CDR2 FQNNGV. In nucleotides, the CDR3 is TGTGCCAGCAGCTTTGGCGCGGGACGCTCCTACGAGCAGTACTTC. Its protein product is CASSFGAGRSYEQYF.

The V gene is TRBV6-5, the J gene TRBJ2-7; D possibly corresponds to TRBD2 (7 bases). Germline loops: CDR1 MNHEY, CDR2 SVGAGI. This CDR3 spans 14 amino acids. V was pared by 6 bases and J by 2 bases, with 14 bases between. For the CDR3, the DNA is TGTGCCAGCAGACCCCCGCGGGGGCCCTACGAGCAGTACTTC. Amino acids: CASRPPRGPYEQYF.

This clone was recorded once. The chain is built from TRBV14 and TRBJ2-5; perhaps TRBD2 as D (5 bases). CDR1 is SGHDN and CDR2 is FVKESK in the germline V gene. Trimming left V 4 bases short and J 4 bases short, with 13 bases between. This CDR3 region has 14 residues. CDR3 amino acids: CASSPVGVVETQYF. The CDR3 region has the DNA TGTGCCAGCAGCCCCGTCGGGGTTGTAGAGACCCAGTACTTC.

CDR3 in DNA: TGCGCCAGCAGCCCGGAGGGGACAGATCAGCCCCAGCATTTT. The encoded protein is CASSPEGTDQPQHF. The J gene is TRBJ1-5, the V gene TRBV5-1, with 7 positions matching TRBD1. Germline V lookup: CDR1 SGHRS, CDR2 YFSETQ. After removal of 4 bases from V and 5 bases from J, the junction contained 6 bases not matched to a gene. The CDR3 has 14 residues.

The rearrangement links TRBV10-1 to TRBJ1-1; TRBD1 might be the D (6 bases). V was cut by 6 bases and J by 1 base, with 12 bases left in between. This CDR3 is 14 amino acids long. Germline V gives CDR1 WNHNN, CDR2 SYGVQD (reference sequence). The CDR3 sequence: CASRGDIPNTEAFF. In nucleotides, the CDR3 is TGCGCCAGCAGGGGGGACATCCCGAACACTGAAGCTTTCTTT.

The CDR3: CASSLDFTSGRRQYF. The CDR3 DNA is TGTGCCAGCAGCTTAGACTTTACTAGCGGGAGAAGGCAGTACTTC. The gene calls are TRBV7-2 and TRBJ2-7, with TRBD2 matching 11 bases. The germline gives CDR1 SGHTA, CDR2 FQGNSA. The trim removed 1 base at V and 9 bases at J, leaving 8 bases unmatched. This CDR3 is built from 15 residues.

The chain has TRBV6-6 and TRBJ2-7, with 10 bases fitting TRBD1. This CDR3 region has 15 residues. Germline CDR1 reads MNHNY; CDR2 reads SVGAGI (reference sequence). V shed 4 bases and J 4 bases; nucleotides not matched to a gene: 7. CDR3 residues: CASSSEDRGTYEQYF. CDR3 sequence (DNA): TGTGCCAGCAGTTCCGAGGACAGGGGGACGTACGAGCAGTACTTC.

The chain combines TRBV24-1 with TRBJ2-1; 7 bases match TRBD1. The CDR3 runs 16 residues. J lost 5 bases, V lost 3 bases, and 9 bases had no gene match. CDR1 and CDR2 (germline): KGHDR, SFDVKD. The CDR3 bases are TGTGCCACCAGTGATGATCGGACAGGCGATAACAATGAGCAGTTCTTC. Protein: CATSDDRTGDNNEQFF.